The 29 T cell receptor beta chains below come from one sample, sequenced in a study of circulating CD8 cells and anti-PD-1 response in melanoma. Four subsets defined by PD-1 and/or TIGIT were sorted from live CD3+CD8+TCRalphabeta+ cells. Using roughly 15 ng of total RNA, TCR libraries were made with the QIAseq Immune Repertoire TCR panel. TCRdb reprocessed the reads via MiXCR and lists one record per CDR3 protein. The sample shows over a thousand distinct CDR3 sequences, approximately 8% of them seen only once. The sample here was CD8+ T cells from PBMCs, taken at baseline or after one month of anti-PD-1 therapy (not recorded which). These receptors were collected from a human donor with melanoma.

A note on this clonotype: This sequence may be a read error, since a much larger clone differs from it by one base. The chain carries TRBV6-1 and TRBJ2-1, with 8 bases that match TRBD1. This CDR3 has 13 residues. Germline values: CDR1 MNHNS, CDR2 SASEGT. The CDR3 region is CAGSSDRGDEQFF. The CDR3 DNA sequence: TGTGCCGGCAGCTCCGACAGGGGTGATGAGCAGTTCTTC.

By share, this clonotype counts as medium-sized. This chain links TRBV5-4 with TRBJ2-1; TRBD2 matches 7 bases. The CDR3 covers 17 residues. Trimming cost V 4 bases and J 0 bases; bases outside gene matches: 10. CDR1 is SGHNT, CDR2 YYREEE, per germline (reference sequence). Here the CDR3 reads CASSIVGGVSSYNEQFF. For the CDR3, the DNA is TGTGCCAGCAGCATTGTGGGGGGGGTCAGCTCCTACAATGAGCAGTTCTTC.

This clonotype is categorized as large (0.1 to 1%). The gene calls are TRBV19 and TRBJ1-4; 8 nucleotides agree with TRBD1. V lost 6 bases, J lost 4 bases, and 4 bases stayed unmatched. CDR3 length equals 14 residues. Germline values: CDR1 LNHDA, CDR2 SQIVND (reference sequence). CDR3 in amino acids: CASSWTGFNEKLFF. As DNA, the CDR3 is TGTGCCAGTAGCTGGACAGGGTTTAATGAAAAACTGTTTTTT.

By its share, this clonotype is medium-sized. This chain links TRBV10-3 with TRBJ1-2; D unresolved. The V and J ends lost 0 bases and 3 bases respectively, with 11 bases between them. Germline V gene lookup returns CDR1 ENHRY and CDR2 SYGVKD. This CDR3 has 15 amino acids. The CDR3 DNA follows: TGTGCCATCAGTGAGTCGGGTGGAGAGGACTATGGCTACACCTTC. Translation: CAISESGGEDYGYTF.

Turning to this clonotype: A much larger clonotype is one base distant, so this may be a read error. Written as DNA, the CDR3 is TGCGCCAGCAGCCAAGGAACAGGAGCTGACTATGGCTACACCTTC. Amino acid sequence: CASSQGTGADYGYTF. The chain combines TRBV4-1 with TRBJ1-2, with a possible D match to TRBD1 (5 bases). Germline V lookup: CDR1 MGHRA, CDR2 YSYEKL. Trimming stripped 1 base from V and 3 bases from J, with 12 bases between. CDR3 length equals 15 residues.

Within the sample, this clonotype is medium-sized (0.01 to 0.1%). The chain uses TRBV7-3 and TRBJ2-5; a weak D match, TRBD2 (6 bases). The CDR3 runs to 15 residues. From germline, CDR1 is SGHTA and CDR2 FQGTGA. With 5 bases removed from V and 5 bases from J, the gap between germline ends came to 18 bases. The CDR3 region has the DNA TGTGCCAGCAGCGAAGGAGGGGCGTTGGGCGAGACCCAGTACTTC. Amino acid sequence: CASSEGGALGETQYF.

Within the sample, this clonotype is large. A read error may produce the germline difference seen at one junction end. CDR3 amino acids: CSARVGLQETQYF. CDR3 coding DNA: TGCAGTGCGAGAGTGGGACTCCAAGAGACCCAGTACTTC. The rearrangement joins TRBV20-1 to TRBJ2-5; D is perhaps TRBD2 (6 bases). This CDR3 region has 13 residues. Per germline, CDR1 DFQATT and CDR2 SNEGSKA (reference sequence).

In its sample, this clonotype ranks as medium-sized. The chain carries TRBV27 and TRBJ1-2; D is undetermined. Germline CDR1 and CDR2: MNHEY and SMNVEV (reference sequence). This CDR3 comprises 11 residues. The V gene lost 4 bases and the J gene lost 14 bases, with 14 bases spanning the gap. The CDR3 nucleotides are TGTGCCAGCAGTTCCCCCACGGGCACTACCTTC. Its protein is CASSSPTGTTF.

This clonotype is labeled medium-sized. In nucleotides, the CDR3 is TGTGCCAGCAGCTTAGGAGTTTCCTACAATGAGCAGTTCTTC. Translation gives CASSLGVSYNEQFF. The rearrangement links TRBV7-9 to TRBJ2-1; no clear D gene. The V end lost 1 base, the J end lost 1 base, and 5 bases lay between the germline ends. This CDR3 is built from 14 residues. CDR1 and CDR2 (germline): SEHNR, FQNEAQ (reference sequence).

A remark on this clonotype: This clone may be a read error of a much larger clone one base away. The CDR3 carries no conserved terminal phenylalanine or tryptophan, so it likely arises from a read error. The chain carries TRBV29-1 and TRBJ1-2; D is undetermined. Trimming took 2 bases from V and 1 from J, leaving 8 bases between them. This CDR3 contains 13 residues. CDR1 and CDR2 (germline): SQVTM, ANQGSEA. CDR3 loop: CSVESGLNYGYTS. The CDR3 DNA reads as TGCAGCGTTGAATCGGGCCTTAACTATGGCTACACCTCC.

This clonotype rates as medium-sized. This sequence joins TRBV23-1 and TRBJ1-5, with 10 bases that match TRBD1. TRBV23-1 is an open reading frame whose function is uncertain. V trimming: 5 bases; J trimming: 5 bases; junction bases outside the gene matches: 6. This CDR3 is 15 amino acids long. The CDR3 DNA reads as TGCGCCAGCAGTGCCCCCGGGACAGGGGATCAGCCCCAGCATTTT. Its translation is CASSAPGTGDQPQHF.

In this sample, this clonotype is large. The CDR3 region has the DNA TGTGCCAGCAGCAAAGATGGGGAGAATCAGCCCCAGCATTTT. Translating gives CASSKDGENQPQHF. This sequence joins TRBV21-1 and TRBJ1-5. TRBV21-1 is reported as a pseudogene. This CDR3 has 14 amino acids.

This clonotype was counted between two and nine times. The chain carries TRBV27 and TRBJ2-3; 9 bases map to TRBD2. J was trimmed by 1 base and V by 3 bases; bases with no gene match: 14. This CDR3 region has 19 residues. Germline V gene data show CDR1 as MNHEY and CDR2 as SMNVEV (reference sequence). The CDR3 coding sequence is TGTGCCAGCAGTTTTCTAGGCGGGGGGGCTAATTTGGGCACAGATACGCAGTATTTT. Its translation is CASSFLGGGANLGTDTQYF.

This clonotype is large in the sample. The gene calls are TRBV4-2 and TRBJ2-6; D might be TRBD1 (5 bases). The CDR3 is 17 residues long. Trimming pared 4 bases from V and 0 bases from J, leaving 13 bases between. Germline loops: CDR1 LGHNA, CDR2 YNFKEQ. The CDR3 bases are TGTGCCAGCAGCCCAGCAGGGCCCAACTCTGGGGCCAACGTCCTGACTTTC. Translation: CASSPAGPNSGANVLTF.

This clonotype is classed as medium-sized. The chain joins TRBV19 to TRBJ2-5; D ambiguous. The CDR3 contains 11 residues. CDR1 LNHDA and CDR2 SQIVND come from the germline V gene (reference sequence). Trimming removed 9 bases from V and 5 bases from J, with 10 bases in between. CDR3 sequence reads: CARLNSETQYF. The CDR3 nucleotides read TGTGCCAGGCTTAATTCCGAGACCCAGTACTTC.

By share, this clonotype counts as medium-sized (0.01 to 0.1%). The chain has TRBV20-1 and TRBJ1-1, with a possible D match to TRBD1 (5 bases). V was shortened by 4 bases and J by 1 base, with 16 bases between the two germline ends. The length of the CDR3 is 15 residues. The V gene's germline CDR1 is DFQATT and CDR2 SNEGSKA (reference sequence). CDR3 sequence: CSANPDDRPNTEAFF. CDR3 bases: TGCAGTGCTAACCCCGACGACAGACCGAACACTGAAGCTTTCTTT.

By sample fraction, this clonotype is medium-sized. The V and J genes are TRBV30 and TRBJ1-1; 8 nucleotides align to TRBD1. This CDR3 is 14 amino acids long. Germline trimming cut 5 bases from V and 4 bases from J; bases unmatched to any gene: 9. Germline lookup yields CDR1 GTSNPN and CDR2 SVGIG (reference sequence). DNA for the CDR3: TGTGCCTGGCCAGGACAGGGACCAAGCACTGAAGCTTTCTTT. It specifies CAWPGQGPSTEAFF. Complete variable domain (other parts from reference TRBV30 and TRBJ1-1): SQTIHQWPATLVQPVGSPLSLECTVEGTSNPNLYWYRQAAGRGLQLLFYSVGIGQISSEVPQNLSASRPQDRQFILSSKKLLLSDSGFYLCAWPGQGPSTEAFFGQGTRLTVV.

By its share, this clonotype is medium-sized. The gene calls are TRBV19 and TRBJ1-1; D might be TRBD1 (5 bases). The CDR3 loop spans 14 amino acids. The germline V gene encodes CDR1 LNHDA and CDR2 SQIVND (reference sequence). Between the trimmed V and J ends, which lost 4 bases and 0 bases, there was a span of 9 bases. The CDR3 bases are TGTGCCAGTAGTAGACAGAACATGAACACTGAAGCTTTCTTT. It codes for CASSRQNMNTEAFF.

This chain uses TRBV19 with TRBJ2-1; perhaps D is TRBD1 or TRBD2 (6 bases each). The CDR3 has 15 residues. V shed 6 bases and J shed 4 bases, with 16 bases lying between them. Per germline, CDR1 LNHDA and CDR2 SQIVND (reference sequence). The CDR3 protein is CASRLPGALYNEQFF. The DNA of the CDR3 is TGTGCCAGTAGGCTCCCGGGGGCTCTTTACAATGAGCAGTTCTTC.

This clonotype qualifies as medium-sized. The chain uses TRBV29-1 and TRBJ2-1; unclear D gene. V was shortened by 7 bases and J by 5 bases, with 12 bases between the two germline ends. The CDR3 has 12 amino acids. Germline assignment: CDR1 SQVTM and CDR2 ANQGSEA. CDR3: CSGIDENNEQFF. Here the CDR3 DNA reads TGCAGCGGGATCGACGAAAACAATGAGCAGTTCTTC.

This clonotype is judged medium-sized. The chain combines TRBV12-3 or TRBV12-4 with TRBJ2-5; 7 bases map to TRBD2. The V and J ends lost 2 bases and 3 bases, in that order; junction bases with no gene match: 3. There are 14 residues in the CDR3. The CDR3 sequence is CASSLRGVEETQYF. The CDR3 bases are TGTGCCAGCAGTTTACGGGGGGTTGAAGAGACCCAGTACTTC.

By its share, this clonotype is medium-sized. This chain links TRBV2 with TRBJ1-1; D gene uncertain. V lost 2 bases and J 3 bases, leaving 13 bases between the germline ends. Per germline, CDR1 SNHLY and CDR2 FYNNEI. CDR3 length equals 15 residues. The DNA of the CDR3 is TGTGCCAGCAGTGAACCAGACTCCGGGGACACTGAAGCTTTCTTT. It is translated as CASSEPDSGDTEAFF.

By proportion, this clonotype is medium-sized (0.01 to 0.1%). V is TRBV5-8 and J is TRBJ2-7, with 9 bases fitting TRBD1. Germline CDR1 reads SGHTS; CDR2 reads YDEGEE. This CDR3 is 15 amino acids long. V dropped 0 bases and J dropped 6; count of bases not matched to a gene: 7. The CDR3 DNA reads TGTGCCAGCAGCTTGGAGGGGACAGGGTTGGTCGAGCAGTACTTC. Translated: CASSLEGTGLVEQYF.

This clonotype showed up just a few times. A much bigger clone sits one base away, suggesting this may be a read error. This chain uses TRBV4-1 with TRBJ2-3; 8 nucleotides agree with TRBD1. Per germline, CDR1 MGHRA and CDR2 YSYEKL. The CDR3 is 19 residues long. The CDR3 reads CAGSPRGHMDRDGTDTQYF. The CDR3 coding sequence is TGCGCCGGCAGCCCCCGAGGGCACATGGACAGGGATGGAACAGATACGCAGTATTTT.

The CDR3 coding sequence is TGTGCCAGCAGTGAATATGGGGGGCTCGAGCAGTACTTC. It translates to CASSEYGGLEQYF. The chain recombines TRBV25-1 with TRBJ2-7; D could derive from TRBD1 or TRBD2 (6 bases each). The V gene's germline CDR1 is MGHDK and CDR2 SYGVNS. The CDR3 sequence is 13 residues long. V lost 0 bases and J lost 6, with 9 bases in between.

Points on this clonotype: A much larger clonotype is one base distant, so this may be a read error. The chain employs TRBV29-1 and TRBJ2-5; D gene ambiguous. V lost 4 bases and J 9 bases, leaving 6 bases between the germline ends. The germline V gene has CDR1 SQVTM and CDR2 ANQGSEA. CDR3 length: 9 residues. The CDR3 is CSVGEAQYF. Here the CDR3 DNA reads TGCAGCGTTGGTGAGGCCCAGTACTTC.

The sample holds a few counts of this clonotype. The J gene is TRBJ1-2, the V gene TRBV6-1, with D uncertain. Germline V gene lookup returns CDR1 MNHNS and CDR2 SASEGT. Trimming removed 2 bases at V and 2 bases at J, with 6 bases between. The CDR3 totals 13 residues. DNA for the CDR3: TGTGCCAGCAGTGAAAGGCAGAACTATGGCTACACCTTC. Its protein is CASSERQNYGYTF.

This clonotype is labeled as large. The chain uses TRBV6-1 and TRBJ2-3; D is unclear. Germline loops: CDR1 MNHNS, CDR2 SASEGT. Deletions cut 8 bases from V and 0 bases from J, with 6 bases between. The length of the CDR3 is 12 residues. CDR3 protein: CASGTSTDTQYF. The DNA of the CDR3 is TGTGCCAGCGGAACTAGCACAGATACGCAGTATTTT.

This clonotype is labeled medium-sized. The chain joins TRBV28 to TRBJ2-2; tentative D call: TRBD1 (6 bases). CDR1 and CDR2 from the germline V gene are MDHEN and SYDVKM. There are 15 residues in the CDR3. Trimming took off 6 bases at V and 3 bases at J, with 14 bases between the two ends. The CDR3 reads CASSIDRSDTGELFF. The DNA for the CDR3 is TGTGCCAGCAGCATCGACAGGTCGGACACCGGGGAGCTGTTTTTT. The variable domain in full, completed from reference TRBV28 and TRBJ2-2, reads DVKVTQSSRYLVKRTGEKVFLECVQDMDHENMFWYRQDPGLGLRLIYFSYDVKMKEKGDIPEGYSVSREKKERFSLILESASTNQTSMYLCASSIDRSDTGELFFGEGSRLTVL.